Described below is a single T cell receptor beta chain sequence and its context. The antigen remains unidentified. This sample was taken from a study of cytomegalovirus exposure and HLA in healthy donors. Study-level information: HLA-typed donors were the source of approximately 80 million unique TCRs held in an early data release.

From germline, CDR1 is LGHNA and CDR2 YNFKEQ. V gave up 0 bases and J gave up 3 bases; unmatched junction bases: 11. CDR3 length: 18 amino acids. With 60 Vbeta and 13 Jbeta primers, the PCR was carried out. TCRdb keeps only in-frame clones here, not all; method: immunoSEQ multiplex PCR. The sample shows about 130,000 clones, roughly 18% of them seen only once. Overall study results and limits: In a later analysis, V- and J-gene trimming of beta chains associated with a DCLRE1C missense variant, replicated independently.

The chain recombines TRBV4-2 with TRBJ1-5; TRBD1 aligns across 7 bases. The sequencing input was PBMCs. The source is a female donor in good health and CMV-seropositive. The CDR3 DNA is TGTGCCAGCAGCCAAGATTTCGGGACAGCGGACCTCAATCAGCCCCAGCATTTT. This codes for CASSQDFGTADLNQPQHF.